The present T cell receptor (beta chain) was sequenced within a study of shared clonotypes between healthy human individuals (dated by TCRdb to 2018 to 2021). General notes on the study: The cohort included a few men and two women between 18 and 49 years of age. Libraries were prepared and TCR repertoires were sequenced by different laboratories using diverse techniques, in order to increase sequencing depth and limit assay-specific biases. Per donor, three plates each were used for CD4 naive and CD4 memory, two for CD8 naive, and one for CD8 memory. To estimate repertoire size and how much clonotype sharing occurs between individuals, the study deeply sequenced the blood TCR repertoires of several healthy adults. Per donor, leukapheresis produced somewhere between about 0.94 and 9 billion PBMCs. Summary of the overall study and its limitations: Pairwise subsampling led to the expectation that sequencing depth would affect the degree of clonotype sharing among donors. Sampling was limited to blood, and TCR repertoires in tissue likely differ from TCR repertoires in blood. Compared with non-shared clonotypes, clonotypes shared by all four sorted-subset donors had higher generation probabilities. Rarefaction of sorted-subset datasets indicated incomplete sequencing despite the large sequencing depth. When several donors were compared, the shared fraction of clonotypes was about 5% for naive CD4, about 4% for naive CD8, 2% to 2.5% for memory CD4, and less than 0.5% for memory CD8. Because the study included only a small number of donors, the genetic and exposure-history diversity represented was limited. Estimated clonotype richness was generally larger for naive than for memory subsets.

About this clone: Its antigen is not yet known. No much larger clone exists at a distance of one base, and base qualities are not known.

Using the deep immunoSEQ assay, multiplex PCR amplified TCR CDR3 regions from genomic DNA. Genomic DNA extracted from each cell subset was distributed evenly over all wells of several immunoSEQ 96-well plates, and each plate served as one replicate. For sorted subsets, approximately 200 ng of genomic DNA, equivalent to around 29,000 T cell genomes, went into each replicate PCR. The purified libraries were quantified using a Qubit 3.0 fluorometer, sized with a Bioanalyzer 2100, and then quantified again using the KAPA Library Quantification kit. Every immunoSEQ 96-well plate was sequenced on a separate single-read 150-cycle Illumina NextSeq 550 flow cell. Per the source publication's procedure: The immunoSEQ output contained only junctional sequences without quality scores, so filtering could not match that applied to full-length reads. To assign V/J genes and CDR3, sequences were annotated using PyIR, a Python wrapper for IgBLAST v1.9, with IMGT germline references. Reads were filtered out if the reads had weak V/J assignments (E-value above 1e-6), no CDR3, stop codons, out-of-frame junctions, or ambiguous translated residues. A V3J clonotype was defined by an identical inferred V gene, J gene, and CDR3 amino acid sequence. Percentage overlap between repertoires was computed as shared unique clonotypes divided by the size of the smaller repertoire. Three approaches were used to assess repertoire richness: RTK rarefaction, the Chao1 estimator, and Recon v2.1 estimates of unobserved clonotypes. Generation probabilities were computed with OLGA for all TCRbeta clonotypes obtained by the gDNA method from four donors. This is the immuneACCESS table as TCRdb keeps it, with only in-frame sequences that have V and J called. A part of the clones is gone; compared with another copy, unresolved V genes explain less than half, and the rest is unexplained. The V and J calls and clone size come from that table; D and trimming were worked out from the DNA. The sample table holds fewer than 1.8 million clones, of which approximately 98.5% were seen once. The leading ten clones occupy under 0.45% of the sample.

The donors were healthy, HIV-negative adults with no recently reported acute infections or vaccinations. Every donor was a Caucasian adult residing in Nashville, Tennessee, USA. Magnetic negative selection was used to enrich CD4+ T cells, after which naive cells were positively selected on CD45RA and the negative fraction became the memory subset. After blood collection by leukapheresis, PBMCs were isolated using Ficoll-Histopaque density gradient centrifugation and then cryopreserved in the vapor phase of liquid nitrogen. Analytical flow cytometry was used to check the purity and quantity of every magnetically sorted T cell population. Genomic DNA was isolated from every sorted fraction and measured by UV absorbance on a Nanodrop 2000c. The germline V gene (reference sequence) sets CDR1 to LNHNV and CDR2 to YYDKDF. The CDR3 goes from the cysteine to the phenylalanine over 15 residues. Only CDR3 DNA is held: 45 bases, read in frame from base 1. V and J are truncated by 0 bases and 1 base respectively, leaving an intervening sequence of 9 bases.

The sequence is built from TRBV15 and TRBJ1-1, with no reliable assignment of the D segment. This TCR was recovered from a man aged 25 to 45 in good health. Sequenced input: naive CD4+ T cells sorted from blood. The label giving this sample's cell subset or site can be read as: CD45RA+ positively selected. The DNA is as follows: TGTGCCACCAGCAGAGATGAGTGGAAGAACACTGAAGCTTTCTTT. Translation gives CATSRDEWKNTEAFF.